The 32 T cell receptor beta chains in this list originate from one sample, sequenced in a study of OX40 agonist ivuxolimab in advanced cancers. Sequencing was performed with immunoSEQ multiplex PCR; in TCRdb, only in-frame clones are kept and a portion is missing. The sample contains about 90,000 clones, more than 75% of which appear only once. Source: CD4+ or CD8+ T cells sorted from blood, taken in a trial of the OX40 agonist ivuxolimab. Every receptor here comes from an adult with an advanced solid tumor such as melanoma, head and neck, liver or kidney cancer.

The CDR3 sequence is CATSRVGGTGANVLTF. The DNA for the CDR3 is TGTGCCACCAGCAGAGTTGGGGGCACTGGGGCCAACGTCCTGACTTTC. The chain joins TRBV15 to TRBJ2-6, with TRBD1 as a possible D gene (6 bases). Trimming left V 1 base short and J 2 bases short, with 9 bases between. The CDR3 is 16 residues long. The germline CDR1 and CDR2 sequences are LNHNV and YYDKDF (reference sequence).

V is TRBV5-1 and J is TRBJ2-7; D remains unclear. The CDR3 length is 11 residues. CDR1 is SGHRS and CDR2 is YFSETQ in the germline V gene. V was cut by 0 bases and J by 7 bases, with 5 bases left in between. The CDR3 DNA sequence: TGCGCCAGCAGCTTGGCTGGGGAGCAGTACTTC. Protein: CASSLAGEQYF. Full variable domain (remainder filled in from reference TRBV5-1 and TRBJ2-7): KAGVTQTPRYLIKTRGQQVTLSCSPISGHRSVSWYQQTPGQGLQFLFEYFSETQRNKGNFPGRFSGRQFSNSRSEMNVSTLELGDSALYLCASSLAGEQYFGPGTRLTVT.

The rearrangement uses TRBV7-2 and TRBJ2-2, with 9 bases that match TRBD2. The germline gives CDR1 SGHTA, CDR2 FQGNSA. V lost 1 base and J lost 6; bases outside the gene matches: 6. The CDR3 is made up of 16 amino acids. CDR3 region: CASSLVLAGVSGELFF. The CDR3 nucleotides read TGTGCCAGCAGCTTAGTTTTAGCGGGAGTATCCGGGGAGCTGTTTTTT.

The chain employs TRBV11-2 and TRBJ1-2; D is unclear. The V end was cut by 8 bases, the J end by 9 bases, with 19 bases between. CDR3 length equals 13 residues. The germline CDR1 and CDR2 sequences are SGHAT and FQNNGV. The chain's CDR3 is CASEPDRGRSYTF. DNA for the CDR3: TGTGCCAGCGAGCCGGATCGTGGCCGGAGCTACACCTTC.

This chain joins TRBV28 and TRBJ2-7; D ambiguous. V was trimmed by 3 bases and J by 5 bases, leaving 11 bases between them. CDR1 and CDR2 (germline): MDHEN, SYDVKM. This CDR3 has 13 residues. The CDR3 sequence is CASSFGLSHEQYF. In nucleotides, the CDR3 is TGTGCCAGCAGTTTCGGGTTATCCCACGAGCAGTACTTC.

The rearrangement links TRBV28 to TRBJ2-7; TRBD2 matches at 8 bases. J gave up 1 base and V 5 bases, and 7 bases lay outside the gene matches. The CDR3 consists of 15 residues. Germline V gene sequence: CDR1 MDHEN, CDR2 SYDVKM. CDR3 nucleotide sequence: TGTGCCAGCAGTAAAAGCGGGAGCCCTTCCTACGAGCAGTACTTC. It codes for CASSKSGSPSYEQYF.

This chain uses TRBV19 with TRBJ2-3; 10 bases are shared with TRBD2. The CDR3 is made up of 15 amino acids. With 3 bases clipped from V and 7 bases from J, the junction kept 7 bases outside the gene matches. CDR1 and CDR2 from the germline V gene are LNHDA and SQIVND (reference sequence). The CDR3 DNA is TGTGCCAGTAGTATTCCTAGCGGGAGTCGAAATACGCAGTATTTT. Amino acid sequence: CASSIPSGSRNTQYF.

This chain uses TRBV7-3 with TRBJ2-3; TRBD1 agrees at 8 bases. The CDR3 extends over 15 amino acids. Per the germline V gene, CDR1 is SGHTA and CDR2 is FQGTGA. Trimming at V came to 4 bases and at J to 3 bases, leaving 6 bases not matched to a gene. DNA of the CDR3: TGTGCCAGCAGCTGGGGACAGGAGCATACAGATACGCAGTATTTT. It encodes CASSWGQEHTDTQYF.

This sequence joins TRBV18 and TRBJ2-1, with 10 bases lining up with TRBD2. Per the germline V gene, CDR1 is KGHSH and CDR2 is LQKENI. The CDR3 is made up of 13 amino acids. The V segment lost 6 bases and the J segment 10 bases; nucleotides outside the gene matches: 6. Here the CDR3 reads CASSQSGGEEQFF. The CDR3 region has the DNA TGTGCCAGCTCTCAAAGCGGGGGGGAGGAGCAGTTCTTC.

This chain uses TRBV9 with TRBJ2-1, with D possibly TRBD1 on 6 matching bases. V was cut by 0 bases and J by 4 bases, with 14 bases left in between. Per the germline V gene, CDR1 is SGDLS and CDR2 is YYNGEE. The CDR3 extends over 16 amino acids. The CDR3 nucleotides are TGTGCCAGCAGCGTAGCCACAGGGAGCGGTTACAATGAGCAGTTCTTC. This codes for CASSVATGSGYNEQFF.

The J gene is TRBJ1-1, the V gene TRBV9; the D is unclear. CDR1 and CDR2 from the germline V gene are SGDLS and YYNGEE. This CDR3 comprises 14 residues. Trimming shortened V by 2 bases and J by 1 base, and 9 bases separated the two germline ends. DNA of the CDR3: TGTGCCAGCAGCGTGGCCAGCAAGAACACTGAAGCTTTCTTT. Translating it yields CASSVASKNTEAFF.

The chain employs TRBV5-1 and TRBJ2-1; the match to TRBD2 covers 12 bases. The germline V gene has CDR1 SGHRS and CDR2 YFSETQ. J was trimmed by 4 bases and V by 0 bases; bases with no gene match: 8. The CDR3 runs to 18 residues. The DNA for the CDR3 is TGCGCCAGCAGCTTGGCACGTTCTAGCGGGAGGGAATACAATGAGCAGTTCTTC. Protein: CASSLARSSGREYNEQFF.

This chain joins TRBV9 and TRBJ2-1; 7 nucleotides agree with TRBD2. Germline CDR1 SGDLS, CDR2 YYNGEE. The trim removed 4 bases at V and 8 bases at J, leaving 15 bases unmatched. The CDR3 totals 16 residues. The CDR3 DNA reads TGTGCCAGCAGCCCCGGGCTAGCGGTGCGAGGCGATGAGCAGTTCTTC. Its protein is CASSPGLAVRGDEQFF.

The CDR3 loop reads CASSLRGGRSYNEQFF. The CDR3 DNA reads as TGTGCCAGCAGCTTACGTGGGGGGAGATCCTACAATGAGCAGTTCTTC. The V call is TRBV7-2, the J call TRBJ2-1; D perhaps matches TRBD2 (6 bases). Germline V gene data show CDR1 as SGHTA and CDR2 as FQGNSA. Trimming pared 2 bases from V and 1 base from J, leaving 12 bases between. The CDR3 has 16 amino acids.

The V call is TRBV6-5, the J call TRBJ2-3, with a possible D match to TRBD2 (5 bases). This CDR3 comprises 14 residues. Germline lookup yields CDR1 MNHEY and CDR2 SVGAGI. Trimming took off 6 bases at V and 8 bases at J, with 18 bases between the two ends. CDR3 sequence: CASRETGSLGTQYF. DNA of the CDR3: TGTGCCAGCAGAGAGACGGGGTCCTTGGGTACGCAGTATTTT.

This clone was seen a few times. This rearrangement joins TRBV7-9 to TRBJ1-5; 7 bases match TRBD1. Germline CDR1 and CDR2: SEHNR and FQNEAQ (reference sequence). The trim removed 4 bases at V and 0 bases at J, leaving 6 bases unmatched. This CDR3 is built from 16 residues. The CDR3 nucleotides read TGTGCCAGCAGCTACGGGACAGTTGATAGCAATCAGCCCCAGCATTTT. Its protein product is CASSYGTVDSNQPQHF.

This clone was detected only once. V and J are TRBV7-6 and TRBJ2-5; weak D call: TRBD1 (5 bases). This CDR3 contains 14 residues. Trimming shortened V by 2 bases and J by 5 bases, and 12 bases separated the two germline ends. Germline lookup yields CDR1 SGHVS and CDR2 FNYEAQ. CDR3 region: CASSLSLGPETQYF. The DNA of the CDR3 is TGTGCCAGCAGCTTAAGTTTGGGGCCCGAGACCCAGTACTTC.

V and J are TRBV5-6 and TRBJ2-3; no definite D call. The CDR3 contains 15 residues. Trimming shortened V by 2 bases and J by 0 bases, and 10 bases separated the two germline ends. Germline V CDR1 and CDR2: SGHDT, YYEEEE. CDR3: CASSFSPSSTDTQYF. CDR3 nucleotide sequence: TGTGCCAGCAGCTTTAGTCCCTCTAGCACAGATACGCAGTATTTT.

The chain carries TRBV19 and TRBJ1-4; weak D call: TRBD1 (5 bases). The CDR3 length is 14 residues. The V and J ends lost 5 bases and 8 bases respectively, with 15 bases between them. Germline lookup yields CDR1 LNHDA and CDR2 SQIVND (reference sequence). This CDR3 is CASSRTTMGEKLFF. The CDR3 DNA sequence: TGTGCCAGTAGTCGGACAACGATGGGCGAAAAACTGTTTTTT.

V and J are TRBV4-3 and TRBJ1-2, with D hard to call. Trimming stripped 1 base from V and 4 bases from J, with 7 bases between. The CDR3 is 13 residues long. Germline V gene lookup returns CDR1 LGHNA and CDR2 YSLEER. CDR3 protein: CASSQGHRYGYTF. The CDR3, as DNA: TGCGCCAGCAGCCAAGGGCACCGCTATGGCTACACCTTC.

In its sample, this clone was seen a few times. V usage is TRBV5-1 and J usage is TRBJ2-3, with 7 bases fitting TRBD1. Germline CDR1 is SGHRS and CDR2 is YFSETQ. The CDR3 runs 16 residues. Germline trimming cut 0 bases from V and 6 bases from J; bases unmatched to any gene: 10. CDR3 protein: CASSLEWGRGTDTQYF. The CDR3 DNA follows: TGCGCCAGCAGCTTGGAGTGGGGCAGGGGGACGGATACGCAGTATTTT.

This clone was seen a handful of times. This chain links TRBV2 with TRBJ1-4, with a possible D match to TRBD1 (5 bases). The CDR3 extends over 13 amino acids. Per germline, CDR1 SNHLY and CDR2 FYNNEI. The germline V and J ends were trimmed by 5 bases and 7 bases, with 11 bases remaining between them. In nucleotides, the CDR3 is TGTGCCAGCAGTCCCGGGACCGGTGAAAAACTGTTTTTT. As protein: CASSPGTGEKLFF.

The chain carries TRBV2 and TRBJ2-7; D gene unclear. In germline, CDR1 is SNHLY, CDR2 FYNNEI. The CDR3 has 12 residues. Trimming left V 6 bases short and J 5 bases short, with 11 bases between. CDR3 DNA: TGTGCCAGCAGATTGGTAGTCCACGAGCAGTACTTC. This encodes CASRLVVHEQYF. The whole variable domain, filled in from reference TRBV2 and TRBJ2-7, reads EPEVTQTPSHQVTQMGQEVILRCVPISNHLYFYWYRQILGQKVEFLVSFYNNEISEKSEIFDDQFSVERPDGSNFTLKIRSTKLEDSAMYFCASRLVVHEQYFGPGTRLTVT.

The rearrangement uses TRBV7-2 and TRBJ2-2; 10 nucleotides match TRBD2. The CDR3 has 14 residues. Germline V gene lookup returns CDR1 SGHTA and CDR2 FQGNSA. The V segment lost 4 bases and the J segment 6 bases; nucleotides outside the gene matches: 2. This chain's CDR3 is CASSWTSGAGELFF. The CDR3 DNA is TGTGCCAGCAGCTGGACTAGCGGCGCCGGGGAGCTGTTTTTT.

The chain joins TRBV7-9 to TRBJ2-7, with D unclear. The CDR3 has 14 amino acids. Germline V gene lookup returns CDR1 SEHNR and CDR2 FQNEAQ (reference sequence). V gave up 5 bases and J gave up 6 bases, with 17 bases separating them. CDR3 coding DNA: TGTGCCAGCAGCAACCGGGCCAAACCGGGCGAGCAGTACTTC. Translating gives CASSNRAKPGEQYF.

The genes are TRBV19 and TRBJ2-2, with TRBD2 identical over 13 bases. The CDR3 runs 15 residues. CDR1 LNHDA and CDR2 SQIVND come from the germline V gene (reference sequence). Trimming removed 3 bases from V and 5 bases from J; junction bases left unmatched: 0. CDR3 sequence: CASSMGLAGTGELFF. CDR3 nucleotide sequence: TGTGCCAGTAGTATGGGACTAGCGGGAACCGGGGAGCTGTTTTTT.

The chain employs TRBV5-5 and TRBJ1-1, with 8 nucleotides matching TRBD1. Germline V gene sequence: CDR1 SGHKS, CDR2 YYEKEE (reference sequence). This CDR3 contains 14 residues. Trimming at V came to 0 bases and at J to 8 bases, leaving 6 bases not matched to a gene. The DNA for the CDR3 is TGTGCCAGCAGCTTGGGGACAGGGACGTCGGAAGCTTTCTTT. Its translation: CASSLGTGTSEAFF.

The V call is TRBV7-6, the J call TRBJ2-3; perhaps TRBD2 as D (5 bases). Germline loops: CDR1 SGHVS, CDR2 FNYEAQ. CDR3 length: 14 amino acids. Trimming took off 1 base at V and 6 bases at J, with 11 bases between the two ends. The CDR3 is CASSLEDGSDTQYF. The CDR3 DNA sequence: TGTGCCAGCAGCTTAGAGGATGGGAGCGATACGCAGTATTTT.

The rearrangement joins TRBV28 to TRBJ2-4, with TRBD2 identical over 14 bases. Per germline, CDR1 MDHEN and CDR2 SYDVKM. J was trimmed by 2 bases and V by 3 bases; bases with no gene match: 6. The CDR3 extends over 18 amino acids. The CDR3 sequence is CASSFPGTSGSPKNIQYF. CDR3 sequence (DNA): TGTGCCAGCAGTTTCCCCGGGACTAGCGGGAGCCCCAAAAACATTCAGTACTTC.

This CDR3 is CASRTSGRNEQFF. CDR3 bases: TGTGCCAGCCGGACTAGCGGGAGGAATGAGCAGTTCTTC. V is TRBV28 and J is TRBJ2-1, with 14 bases lining up with TRBD2. Germline CDR1 is MDHEN and CDR2 is SYDVKM. The CDR3 spans 13 residues. J was trimmed by 7 bases and V by 8 bases; bases with no gene match: 1.

This chain uses TRBV4-3 with TRBJ2-7; D is perhaps TRBD1 (5 bases). CDR3 length: 13 residues. V lost 2 bases and J lost 5, with 10 bases in between. CDR1 and CDR2 (germline): LGHNA, YSLEER. The CDR3 spells CASSQQGYHEQYF. The CDR3 DNA reads as TGCGCCAGCAGCCAACAGGGTTACCACGAGCAGTACTTC.

V gene TRBV7-9 combines with J gene TRBJ2-2; D call uncertain. Germline-derived CDR1 and CDR2 are SEHNR and FQNEAQ (reference sequence). V lost 5 bases to trimming and J lost 9 bases, with 7 bases between them. This CDR3 has 11 residues. In DNA form, the CDR3 reads TGTGCCAGCAGCGGGTACAGGGAGCTGTTTTTT. Its translation: CASSGYRELFF.